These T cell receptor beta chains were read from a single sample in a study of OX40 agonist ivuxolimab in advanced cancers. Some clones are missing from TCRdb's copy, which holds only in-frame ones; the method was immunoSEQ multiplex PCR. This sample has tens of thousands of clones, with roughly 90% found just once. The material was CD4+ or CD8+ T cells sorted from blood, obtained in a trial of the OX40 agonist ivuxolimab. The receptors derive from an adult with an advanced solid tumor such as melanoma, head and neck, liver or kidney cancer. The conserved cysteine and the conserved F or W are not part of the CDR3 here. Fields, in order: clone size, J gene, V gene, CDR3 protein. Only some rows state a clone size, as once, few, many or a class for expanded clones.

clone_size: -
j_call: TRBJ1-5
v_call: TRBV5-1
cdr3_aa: ASSYWTGGRGSPQH

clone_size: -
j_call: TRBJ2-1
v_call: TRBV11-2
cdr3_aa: ASSTTSGRRYNEQF

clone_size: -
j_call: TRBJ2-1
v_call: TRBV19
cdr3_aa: ASMGLAGGPSYNEQF

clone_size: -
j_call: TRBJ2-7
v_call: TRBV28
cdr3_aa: ASRAWRGSDEQY

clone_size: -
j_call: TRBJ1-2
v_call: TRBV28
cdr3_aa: ASSSLSGYT

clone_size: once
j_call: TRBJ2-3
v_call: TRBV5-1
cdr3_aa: ASNLSGRDGQY

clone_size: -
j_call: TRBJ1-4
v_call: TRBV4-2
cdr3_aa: ASSLPPGHTNEKLF

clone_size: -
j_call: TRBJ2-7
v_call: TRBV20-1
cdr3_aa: ALGQAYEQY

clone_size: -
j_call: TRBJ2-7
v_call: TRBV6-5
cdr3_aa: ASSYSTSGSFGEQY

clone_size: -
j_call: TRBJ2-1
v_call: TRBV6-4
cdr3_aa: ASSDSGTSGRDEQF

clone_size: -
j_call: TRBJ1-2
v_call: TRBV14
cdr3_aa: ASSQERWRGTSGYT

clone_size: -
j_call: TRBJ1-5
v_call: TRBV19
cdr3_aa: ASSPLPSNQPQH

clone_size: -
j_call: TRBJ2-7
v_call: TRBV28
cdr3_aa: ASSGSGTGGVYEQY

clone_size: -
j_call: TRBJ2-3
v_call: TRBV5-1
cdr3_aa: ASSLVGTGGTDTQY

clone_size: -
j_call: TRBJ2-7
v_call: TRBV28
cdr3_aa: ASSFTLPGEQY

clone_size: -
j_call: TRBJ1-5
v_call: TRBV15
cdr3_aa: ATSRFSGQAHQPQH

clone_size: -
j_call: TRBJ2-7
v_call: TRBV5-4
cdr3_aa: ASSLDGYEQY

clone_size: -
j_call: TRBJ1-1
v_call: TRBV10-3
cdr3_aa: AISDRQGASTEAF

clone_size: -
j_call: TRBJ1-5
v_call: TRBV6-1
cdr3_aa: ASSGDRGRNQPQH

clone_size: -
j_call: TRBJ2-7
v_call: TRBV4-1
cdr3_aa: ASSQGTSGYDRQY

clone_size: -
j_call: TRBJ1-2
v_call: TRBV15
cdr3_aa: ATSRDRQGHGYT

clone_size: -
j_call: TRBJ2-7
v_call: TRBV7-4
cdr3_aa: ASSASGQRGYEQY

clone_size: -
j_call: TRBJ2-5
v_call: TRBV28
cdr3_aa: ASVAGGRETQY

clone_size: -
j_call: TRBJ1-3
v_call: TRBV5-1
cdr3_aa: ASSPQGSGNTIY

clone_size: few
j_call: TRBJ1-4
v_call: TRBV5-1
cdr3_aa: ASGRGSNEKLF

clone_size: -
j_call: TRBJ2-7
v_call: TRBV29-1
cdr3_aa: SAGGNEQY

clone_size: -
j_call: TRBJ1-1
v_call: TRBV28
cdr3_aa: ASSFLVGVLNTEAF

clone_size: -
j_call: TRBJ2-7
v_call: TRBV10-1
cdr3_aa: ASSESSGRNEQY

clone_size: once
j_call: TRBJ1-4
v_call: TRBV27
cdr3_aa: ASRPDRAFNEKLF

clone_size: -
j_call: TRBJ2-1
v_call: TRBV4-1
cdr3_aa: ASSPVSNEQF

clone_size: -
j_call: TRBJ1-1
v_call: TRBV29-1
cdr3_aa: SVVGVNTEAF

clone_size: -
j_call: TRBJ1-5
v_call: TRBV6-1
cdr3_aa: ASSEGQGFGNQPQH

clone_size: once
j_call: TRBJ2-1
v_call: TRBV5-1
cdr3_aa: ASSFTSASSYNEQF

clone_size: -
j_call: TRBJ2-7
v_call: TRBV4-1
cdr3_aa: ASSQVVLGEQY

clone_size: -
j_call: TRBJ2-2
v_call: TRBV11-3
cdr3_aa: ASSFQADTGELF

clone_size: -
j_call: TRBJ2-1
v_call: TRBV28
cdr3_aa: ASSSSGGDHNEQF